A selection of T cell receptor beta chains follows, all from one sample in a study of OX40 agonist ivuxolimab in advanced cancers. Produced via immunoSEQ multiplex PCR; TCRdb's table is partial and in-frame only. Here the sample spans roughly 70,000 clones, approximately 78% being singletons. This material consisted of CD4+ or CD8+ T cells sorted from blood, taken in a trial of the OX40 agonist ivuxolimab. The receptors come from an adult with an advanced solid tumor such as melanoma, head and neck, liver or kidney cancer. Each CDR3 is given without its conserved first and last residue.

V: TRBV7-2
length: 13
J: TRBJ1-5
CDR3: ASRPMGGLNQPQH

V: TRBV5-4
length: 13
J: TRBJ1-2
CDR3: ASSLAVGQNYGYT

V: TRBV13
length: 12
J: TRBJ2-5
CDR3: ASRPLGGRETQY

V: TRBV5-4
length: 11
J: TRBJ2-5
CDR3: ASSSGPSETQY

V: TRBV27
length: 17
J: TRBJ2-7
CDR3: ASSSKPLGTSGRRNEQY

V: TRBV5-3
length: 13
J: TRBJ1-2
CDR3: ARSSRDRGLYGYT

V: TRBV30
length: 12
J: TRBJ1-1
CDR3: AWSPGAKQTEAF

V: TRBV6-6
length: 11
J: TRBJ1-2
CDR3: ASRYGQGIGYT

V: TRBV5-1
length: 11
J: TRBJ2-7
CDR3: ASSLDQHYEQY

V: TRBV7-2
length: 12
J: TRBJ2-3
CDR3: ASSWDRQADTQY

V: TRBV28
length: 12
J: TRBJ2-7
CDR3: ASSLSQGRHEQY

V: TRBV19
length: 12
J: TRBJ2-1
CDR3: ASSLGTSGRPGF

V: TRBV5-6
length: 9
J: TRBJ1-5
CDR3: ARRGNQPQH

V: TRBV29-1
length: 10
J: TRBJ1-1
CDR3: SVAGARTEAF

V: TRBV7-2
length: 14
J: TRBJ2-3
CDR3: ASSPLAGSTTDTQY

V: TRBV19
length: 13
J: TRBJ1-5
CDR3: ASREQGARGQPQH

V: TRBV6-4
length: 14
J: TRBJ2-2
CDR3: ASRSDRGNLAGELF

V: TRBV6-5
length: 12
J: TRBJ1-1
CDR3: ASSSSGRNRVAF

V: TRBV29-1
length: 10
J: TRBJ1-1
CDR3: SVDRAATGAF

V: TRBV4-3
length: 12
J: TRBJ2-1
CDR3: ASSQDYGNNEQF

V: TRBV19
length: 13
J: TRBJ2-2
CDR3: ASSIGRTNTGELF

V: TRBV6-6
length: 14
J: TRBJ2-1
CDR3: ASSFRPGRVYNEQF

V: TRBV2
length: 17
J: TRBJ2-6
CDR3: ASSERRPSFTTGANVLT

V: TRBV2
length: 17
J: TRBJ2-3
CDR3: ASSEGTIAMTINTDTQY

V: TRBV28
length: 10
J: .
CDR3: ASSSGAYEQY

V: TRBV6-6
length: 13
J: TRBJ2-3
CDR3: ASRAGRGSTDTQY

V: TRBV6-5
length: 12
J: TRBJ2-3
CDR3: ASSGGWGTDTQY

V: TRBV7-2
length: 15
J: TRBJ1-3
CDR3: ASSQVQAGYSGNTIY

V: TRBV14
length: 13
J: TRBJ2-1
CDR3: ASSLAGRAYNEQF

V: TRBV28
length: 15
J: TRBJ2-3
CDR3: ASSLSSSSGTRDTQY

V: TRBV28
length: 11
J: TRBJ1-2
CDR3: ASSFRNGIGYT

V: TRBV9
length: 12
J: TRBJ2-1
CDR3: ASSEIRSYNEQF

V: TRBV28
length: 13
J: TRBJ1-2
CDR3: ASSLSGQYNYGYT

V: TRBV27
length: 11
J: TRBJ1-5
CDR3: ASSLTVASAQH

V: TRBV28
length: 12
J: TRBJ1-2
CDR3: ASSSGNLNYGYT

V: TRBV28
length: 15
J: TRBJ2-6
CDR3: ASSFHLRGTGANVLT

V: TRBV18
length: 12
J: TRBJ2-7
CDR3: ASSSVNSGYEQY

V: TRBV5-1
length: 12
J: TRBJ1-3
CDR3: ASSTQGFGNTIY

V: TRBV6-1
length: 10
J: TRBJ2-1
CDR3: ASRGGLNEQF

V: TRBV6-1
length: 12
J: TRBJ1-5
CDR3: ASSEAQANQPQH